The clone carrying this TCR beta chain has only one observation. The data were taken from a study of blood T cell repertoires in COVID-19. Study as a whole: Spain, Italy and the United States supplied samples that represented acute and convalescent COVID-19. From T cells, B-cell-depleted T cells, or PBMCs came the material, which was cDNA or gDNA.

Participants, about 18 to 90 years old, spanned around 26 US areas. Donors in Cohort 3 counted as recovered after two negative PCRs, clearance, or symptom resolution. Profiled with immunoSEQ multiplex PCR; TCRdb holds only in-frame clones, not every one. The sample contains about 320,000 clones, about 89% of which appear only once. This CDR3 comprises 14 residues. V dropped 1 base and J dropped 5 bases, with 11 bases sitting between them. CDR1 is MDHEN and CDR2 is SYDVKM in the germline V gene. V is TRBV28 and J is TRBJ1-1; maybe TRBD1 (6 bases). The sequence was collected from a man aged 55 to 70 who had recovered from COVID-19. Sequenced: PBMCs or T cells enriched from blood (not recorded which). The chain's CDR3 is CASSLFYRETEAFF. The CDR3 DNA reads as TGTGCCAGCAGTTTATTCTACAGGGAAACTGAAGCTTTCTTT.